Below, 14 T cell receptor beta chains from the same sample are listed, as sequenced in a study of T-cell memory formation after mild COVID-19. TCRdb fed the 5' RACE reads into MiXCR, producing one record per CDR3 protein. The table records approximately 390,000 distinct CDR3 sequences, about a sixth of them present only once. Sequencing used PBMCs or a T cell subset sorted from them (not recorded which). These receptors all stem from a man younger than 35 who had mild COVID-19 (a few samples of this study predate the infection). Cell type and time point are not known.

This clonotype has a handful of counts. The chain links TRBV20-1 to TRBJ2-1; D possibly corresponds to TRBD1 (6 bases). There are 13 residues in the CDR3. Germline lookup yields CDR1 DFQATT and CDR2 SNEGSKA (reference sequence). The V gene lost 5 bases and the J gene lost 7 bases, with 15 bases spanning the gap. As DNA, the CDR3 is TGCAGTGCTCCGCCAGGGGTGGTGAATGAGCAGTTCTTC. Its protein is CSAPPGVVNEQFF.

V is TRBV9 and J is TRBJ2-2; 11 positions match TRBD2. Germline lookup yields CDR1 SGDLS and CDR2 YYNGEE. The junction had 6 bases not matched to a gene; V was cut back by 4 bases and J by 7 bases. This CDR3 is 15 amino acids long. CDR3 protein: CASSPTGLAVGELFF. CDR3 in DNA: TGTGCCAGCAGCCCCACGGGACTAGCGGTCGGGGAGCTGTTTTTT.

The gene calls are TRBV20-1 and TRBJ2-5; no reliable D call. V lost 8 bases to trimming and J lost 5 bases, with 21 bases between them. The CDR3 length is 14 residues. Per germline, CDR1 DFQATT and CDR2 SNEGSKA (reference sequence). The CDR3 reads CSPVVMAARETQYF. The CDR3, as DNA: TGCAGTCCTGTGGTTATGGCGGCCAGGGAGACCCAGTACTTC.

This clonotype came up a few times. The chain employs TRBV7-2 and TRBJ1-1; TRBD1 matches at 7 bases. The germline V gene encodes CDR1 SGHTA and CDR2 FQGNSA. The CDR3 is 13 amino acids. V dropped 1 base and J dropped 7; count of bases not matched to a gene: 3. The CDR3 region has the DNA TGTGCCAGCAGCTTAGGGACAGGAAATGAAGCTTTCTTT. This codes for CASSLGTGNEAFF.

This chain uses TRBV27 with TRBJ2-7; D possibly uses TRBD1 or TRBD2 (6 bases each). This CDR3 spans 14 amino acids. The germline V and J ends were trimmed by 6 bases and 5 bases, with 17 bases remaining between them. The germline gives CDR1 MNHEY, CDR2 SMNVEV (reference sequence). The CDR3, as DNA: TGTGCCAGCAGCCCCAGTTGGGGGGCTCACGAGCAGTACGTC. The encoded protein is CASSPSWGAHEQYV.

This clonotype has more than one count but fewer than ten. The chain carries TRBV5-1 and TRBJ2-3; D is perhaps TRBD2 (6 bases). The V end lost 3 bases, the J end lost 4 bases, and 18 bases lay between the germline ends. Per the germline V gene, CDR1 is SGHRS and CDR2 is YFSETQ. The CDR3 runs 16 residues. This CDR3 is CASSWRPGEGADTQYF. DNA of the CDR3: TGCGCCAGCAGCTGGAGACCGGGGGAAGGGGCAGATACGCAGTATTTT.

A few counts support this clonotype. This may stem from a read error, because a much larger clone lies one nucleotide away. This rearrangement joins TRBV7-3 to TRBJ1-1; D gene unclear. Per the germline V gene, CDR1 is SGHTA and CDR2 is FQGTGA. The ends were cut back, 2 bases at V and 3 bases at J, with 7 bases in the middle. The CDR3 sequence is 13 residues long. The CDR3: CASSLQEDTEAFF. The CDR3 DNA follows: TGTGCCAGCAGCTTACAGGAGGACACTGAAGCTTTCTTT.

This clonotype was recorded once. The CDR3, as DNA: TGCGCCAGCAGCCAGCCGGGACAGGGGCAGGGTGGCTACACCTTC. Its protein product is CASSQPGQGQGGYTF. The genes are TRBV4-1 and TRBJ1-2; 10 bases are a match to TRBD1. The junction had 8 bases not matched to a gene; V was cut back by 3 bases and J by 7 bases. CDR1 MGHRA and CDR2 YSYEKL come from the germline V gene. CDR3 length: 15 amino acids.

The V and J genes are TRBV12-3 or TRBV12-4 and TRBJ1-4, with D hard to call. This CDR3 region has 14 residues. Trimming shortened V by 4 bases and J by 2 bases, and 8 bases separated the two germline ends. CDR3 nucleotides: TGTGCCAGCAGTTCAGCGGGGACTAATGAAAAACTGTTTTTT. It is translated as CASSSAGTNEKLFF.

This clonotype was seen a handful of times. The chain combines TRBV20-1 with TRBJ2-7; D uncertain. V lost 3 bases to trimming and J lost 4 bases, with 7 bases between them. The CDR3 is 11 residues long. Germline CDR1 is DFQATT and CDR2 is SNEGSKA (reference sequence). CDR3: CSASSQYEQYV. As DNA, the CDR3 is TGCAGTGCTAGTTCCCAGTACGAGCAGTACGTC.

The J gene is TRBJ2-2, the V gene TRBV12-3 or TRBV12-4; 7 bases map to TRBD1. The CDR3 consists of 14 residues. The V gene end was trimmed by 10 bases and the J gene end by 6 bases; junction bases not matched to a gene: 11. In DNA form, the CDR3 reads TGTGCCACCCATCGACAGGGAGATCCCGGGGAGCTGTTTTTT. Translated, it gives CATHRQGDPGELFF.

In its sample, this clonotype was seen many times. The chain uses TRBV9 and TRBJ2-3; TRBD2 might be the D (6 bases). The CDR3 extends over 13 amino acids. Trimming took 3 bases from V and 4 from J, leaving 9 bases between them. Germline lookup yields CDR1 SGDLS and CDR2 YYNGEE. The CDR3 DNA sequence: TGTGCCAGCAGCGAAACGGGGGCAGATACGCAGTATTTT. Encoded protein: CASSETGADTQYF.

This clonotype was observed a handful of times. J is TRBJ2-7 and V is TRBV2, with 11 nucleotides matching TRBD1. Germline V lookup: CDR1 SNHLY, CDR2 FYNNEI. Trimming cost V 8 bases and J 3 bases; bases outside gene matches: 3. The CDR3 contains 13 residues. The CDR3 sequence is CASGGTGGYEQYF. The CDR3 nucleotides are TGTGCCAGCGGGGGGACAGGGGGCTACGAGCAGTACTTC.

This clonotype was recorded a few times. This chain links TRBV18 with TRBJ2-2, with D uncertain. Trimming cost V 1 base and J 0 bases, with 6 bases left between them. The CDR3 loop spans 15 amino acids. CDR1 is KGHSH, CDR2 LQKENI, per germline. This chain's CDR3 is CASSPLSPNTGELFF. The CDR3 DNA reads TGTGCCAGCTCACCACTGTCCCCGAACACCGGGGAGCTGTTTTTT.